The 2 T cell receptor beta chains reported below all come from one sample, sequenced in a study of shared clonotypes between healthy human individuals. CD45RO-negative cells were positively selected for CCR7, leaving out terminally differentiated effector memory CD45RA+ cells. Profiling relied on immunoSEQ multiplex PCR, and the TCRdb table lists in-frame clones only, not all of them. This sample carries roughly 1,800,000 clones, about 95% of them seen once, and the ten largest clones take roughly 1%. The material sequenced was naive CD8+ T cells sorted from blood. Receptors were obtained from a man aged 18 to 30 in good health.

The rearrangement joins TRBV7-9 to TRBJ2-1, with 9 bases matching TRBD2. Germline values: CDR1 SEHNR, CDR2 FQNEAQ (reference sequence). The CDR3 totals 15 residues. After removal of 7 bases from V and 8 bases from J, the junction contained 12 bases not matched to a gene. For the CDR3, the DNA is TGTGCCAGCACCGTTCCGGCGGGAGGGCCTTATGAGCAGTTCTTC. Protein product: CASTVPAGGPYEQFF.

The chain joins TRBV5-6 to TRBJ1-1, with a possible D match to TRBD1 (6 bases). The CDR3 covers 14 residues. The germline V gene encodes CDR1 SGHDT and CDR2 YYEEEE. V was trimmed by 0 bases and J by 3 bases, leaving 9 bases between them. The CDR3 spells CASSLEQGDTEAFF. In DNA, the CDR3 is TGTGCCAGCAGCTTGGAACAGGGAGACACTGAAGCTTTCTTT.